This T cell receptor (beta chain) was profiled in a study of T-cell reconstitution after alpha-beta-depleted transplantation in children. The TCRbeta library incorporated unique molecular identifiers. TCRdb re-analysed the PCR reads in MiXCR, keeping a single row per CDR3 protein. Here the sample spans hundreds of thousands of distinct CDR3 sequences, approximately 15% being singletons. This clonotype was seen at least ten times. This clonotype originated in a male patient younger than 18 who had a stem cell transplant for acute lymphoblastic leukemia, so the T cells may come from the graft donor. This specimen was PBMCs, mostly from graft donor cells, taken 360 days after TCRalphabeta/CD19-depleted stem cell transplant.

The CDR3 nucleotides read TGTGCCAGCAGTTTACGGGTGGGAGTCACCGGGGAGCTGTTTTTT. Translated, it gives CASSLRVGVTGELFF. The chain recombines TRBV12-3 or TRBV12-4 with TRBJ2-2; a possible D gene is TRBD2 (5 bases). V lost 2 bases and J 4 bases, leaving 11 bases between the germline ends. There are 15 residues in the CDR3.